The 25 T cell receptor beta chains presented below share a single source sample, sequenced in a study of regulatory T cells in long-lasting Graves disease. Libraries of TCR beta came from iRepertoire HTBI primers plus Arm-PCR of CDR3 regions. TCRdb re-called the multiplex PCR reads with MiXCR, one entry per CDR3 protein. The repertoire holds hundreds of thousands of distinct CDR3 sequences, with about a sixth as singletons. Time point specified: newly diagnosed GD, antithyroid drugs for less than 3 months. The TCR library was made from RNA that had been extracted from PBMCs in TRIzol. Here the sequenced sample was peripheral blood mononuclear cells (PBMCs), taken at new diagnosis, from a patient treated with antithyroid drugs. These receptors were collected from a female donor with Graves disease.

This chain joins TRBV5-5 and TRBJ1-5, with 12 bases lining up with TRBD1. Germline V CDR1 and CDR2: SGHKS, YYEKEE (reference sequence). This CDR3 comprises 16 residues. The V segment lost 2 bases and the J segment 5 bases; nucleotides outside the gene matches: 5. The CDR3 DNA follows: TGTGCCAGCAGCTTTACCGGGACAGGGGGCTATCAGCCCCAGCATTTT. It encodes CASSFTGTGGYQPQHF.

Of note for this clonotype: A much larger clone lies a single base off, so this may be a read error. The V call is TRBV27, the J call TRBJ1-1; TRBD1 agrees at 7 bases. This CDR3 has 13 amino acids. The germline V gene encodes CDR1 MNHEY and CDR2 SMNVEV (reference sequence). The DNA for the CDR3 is TGTGCCAACAGTGTCTACAGGGGCGCTGAAGCTTTCTTT. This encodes CANSVYRGAEAFF.

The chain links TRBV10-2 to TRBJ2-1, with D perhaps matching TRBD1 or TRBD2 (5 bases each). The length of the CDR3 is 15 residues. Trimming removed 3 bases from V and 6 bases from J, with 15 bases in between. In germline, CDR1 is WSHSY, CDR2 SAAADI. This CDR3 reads CASSDELVGRNEQFF. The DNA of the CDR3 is TGCGCCAGCAGTGATGAACTAGTGGGGCGCAATGAGCAGTTCTTC.

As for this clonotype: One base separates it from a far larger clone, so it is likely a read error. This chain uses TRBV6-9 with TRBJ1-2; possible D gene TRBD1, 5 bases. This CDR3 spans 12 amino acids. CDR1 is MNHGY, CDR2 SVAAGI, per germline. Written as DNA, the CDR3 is TGTGCCGGCAGTTACCGGGGCCATGGCTACACCTTC. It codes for CAGSYRGHGYTF.

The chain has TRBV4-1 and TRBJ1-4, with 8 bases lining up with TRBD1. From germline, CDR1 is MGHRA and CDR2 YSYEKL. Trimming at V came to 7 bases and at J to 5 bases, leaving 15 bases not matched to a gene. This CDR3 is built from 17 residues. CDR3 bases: TGCGCCAGCAACGTCAGGGGGCAAATTCCTAAGAATGAAAAACTGTTTTTT. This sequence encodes CASNVRGQIPKNEKLFF.

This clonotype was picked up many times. The CDR3 is CASSDNRGLGTEAFF. CDR3 in DNA: TGTGCCAGCAGCGACAACAGGGGCTTGGGCACTGAAGCTTTCTTT. The chain couples TRBV9 to TRBJ1-1; 7 nucleotides match TRBD1. The ends lost 3 bases at V and 4 bases at J; junction bases unmatched: 9. This CDR3 is 15 amino acids long. Looked up from germline, CDR1 is SGDLS and CDR2 is YYNGEE.

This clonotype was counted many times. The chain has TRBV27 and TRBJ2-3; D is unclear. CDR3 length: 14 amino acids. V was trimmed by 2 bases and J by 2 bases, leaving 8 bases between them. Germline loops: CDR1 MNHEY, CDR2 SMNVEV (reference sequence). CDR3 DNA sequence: TGTGCCAGCAGTTTACTTGCGGTCACAGATACGCAGTATTTT. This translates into CASSLLAVTDTQYF.

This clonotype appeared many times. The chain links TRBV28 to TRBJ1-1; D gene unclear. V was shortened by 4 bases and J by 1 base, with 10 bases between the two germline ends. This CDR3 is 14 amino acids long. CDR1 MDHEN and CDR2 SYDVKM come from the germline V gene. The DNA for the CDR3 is TGTGCCAGCAGTTCTGGGGTCCCGAACACTGAAGCTTTCTTT. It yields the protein CASSSGVPNTEAFF.

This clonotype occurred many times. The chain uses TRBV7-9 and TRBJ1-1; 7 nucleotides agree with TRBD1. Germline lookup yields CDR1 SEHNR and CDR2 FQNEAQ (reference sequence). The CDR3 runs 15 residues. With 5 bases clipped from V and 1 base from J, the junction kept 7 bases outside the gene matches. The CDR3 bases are TGTGCCAGCAGCCCGAGACAGGGAGCGAACACTGAAGCTTTCTTT. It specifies CASSPRQGANTEAFF.

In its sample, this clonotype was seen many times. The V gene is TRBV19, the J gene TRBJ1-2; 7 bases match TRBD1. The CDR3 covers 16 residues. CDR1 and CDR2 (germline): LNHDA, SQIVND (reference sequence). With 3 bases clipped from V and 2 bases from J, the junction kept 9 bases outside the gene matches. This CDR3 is CASSIEGQTLNYGYTF. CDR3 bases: TGTGCCAGTAGTATCGAGGGACAGACCTTAAACTATGGCTACACCTTC.

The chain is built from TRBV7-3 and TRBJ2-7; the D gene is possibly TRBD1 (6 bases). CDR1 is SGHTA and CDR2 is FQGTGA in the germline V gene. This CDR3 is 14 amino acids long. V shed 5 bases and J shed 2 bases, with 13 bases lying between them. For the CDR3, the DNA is TGTGCCAGCAGCCCCACCGGACAGACCTACGAGCAGTACTTC. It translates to CASSPTGQTYEQYF.

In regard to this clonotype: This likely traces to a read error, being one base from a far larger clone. The CDR3 region has the DNA TGTGCCAGCAGTTTTAGGACTAGCGGGCGTACCTACGAGCAGTTCTTC. As protein: CASSFRTSGRTYEQFF. V usage is TRBV6-2 or TRBV6-3 and J usage is TRBJ2-3; 11 bases align to TRBD2. TRBJ2-1 matches the DNA end more closely, so the J call is doubtful. The CDR3 has 16 residues. Per germline, CDR1 MNHEY and CDR2 SVGEGT.

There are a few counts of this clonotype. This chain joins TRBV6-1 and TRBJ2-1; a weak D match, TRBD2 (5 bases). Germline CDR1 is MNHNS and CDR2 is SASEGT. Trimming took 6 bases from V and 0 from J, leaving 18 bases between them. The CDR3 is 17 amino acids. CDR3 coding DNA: TGTGCCAGCAGAGGACTCACGGAGGCTAGCTCCTACAATGAGCAGTTCTTC. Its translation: CASRGLTEASSYNEQFF.

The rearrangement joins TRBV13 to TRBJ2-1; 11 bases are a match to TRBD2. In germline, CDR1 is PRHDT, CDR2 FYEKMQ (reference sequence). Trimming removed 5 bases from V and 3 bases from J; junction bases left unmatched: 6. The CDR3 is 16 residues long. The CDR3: CASSQTSGNYYNEQFF. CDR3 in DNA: TGTGCCAGCAGCCAGACTAGCGGGAACTACTACAATGAGCAGTTCTTC. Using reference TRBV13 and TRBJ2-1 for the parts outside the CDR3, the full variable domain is AAGVIQSPRHLIKEKRETATLKCYPIPRHDTVYWYQQGPGQDPQFLISFYEKMQSDKGSIPDRFSAQQFSDYHSELNMSSLELGDSALYFCASSQTSGNYYNEQFFGPGTRLTVL.

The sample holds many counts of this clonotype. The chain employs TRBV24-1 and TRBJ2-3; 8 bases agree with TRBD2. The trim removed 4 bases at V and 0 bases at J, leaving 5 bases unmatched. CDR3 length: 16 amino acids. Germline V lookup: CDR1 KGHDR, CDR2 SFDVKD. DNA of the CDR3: TGTGCCACCAGTGAAGGTAGCGGGGCTAGCACAGATACGCAGTATTTT. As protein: CATSEGSGASTDTQYF.

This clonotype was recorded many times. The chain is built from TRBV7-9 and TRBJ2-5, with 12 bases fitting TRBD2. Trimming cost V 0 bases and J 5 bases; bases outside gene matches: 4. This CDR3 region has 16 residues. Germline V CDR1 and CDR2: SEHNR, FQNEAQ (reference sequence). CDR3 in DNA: TGTGCCAGCAGCTTAGCCCTAGGACTAGCGGGGGAGACCCAGTACTTC. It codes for CASSLALGLAGETQYF.

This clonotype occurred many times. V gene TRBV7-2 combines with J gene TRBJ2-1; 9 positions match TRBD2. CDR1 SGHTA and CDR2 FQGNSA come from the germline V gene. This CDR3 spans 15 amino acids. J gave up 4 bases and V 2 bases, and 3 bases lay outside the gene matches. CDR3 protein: CASSLMSGGYNEQFF. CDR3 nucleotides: TGTGCCAGCAGCTTAATGAGCGGGGGGTACAATGAGCAGTTCTTC.

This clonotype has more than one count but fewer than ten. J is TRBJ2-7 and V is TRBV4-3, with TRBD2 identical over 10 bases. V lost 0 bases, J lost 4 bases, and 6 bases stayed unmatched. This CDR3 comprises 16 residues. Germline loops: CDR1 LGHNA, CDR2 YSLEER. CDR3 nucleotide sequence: TGCGCCAGCAGCCAAGAAGAAGCGGGAGGGTATTACGAGCAGTACTTC. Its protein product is CASSQEEAGGYYEQYF.

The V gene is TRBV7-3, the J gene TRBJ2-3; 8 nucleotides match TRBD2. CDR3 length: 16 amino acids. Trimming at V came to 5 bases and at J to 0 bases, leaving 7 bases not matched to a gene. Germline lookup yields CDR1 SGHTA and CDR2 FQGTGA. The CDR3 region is CASSPGLDTSTDTQYF. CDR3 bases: TGTGCCAGCAGCCCGGGACTAGATACTAGCACAGATACGCAGTATTTT.

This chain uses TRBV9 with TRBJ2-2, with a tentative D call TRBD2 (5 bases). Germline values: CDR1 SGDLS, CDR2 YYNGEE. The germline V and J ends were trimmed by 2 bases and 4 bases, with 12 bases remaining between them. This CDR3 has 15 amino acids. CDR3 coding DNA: TGTGCCAGCAGCGTGAATTCTCGGGGCACCGGGGAGCTGTTTTTT. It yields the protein CASSVNSRGTGELFF.

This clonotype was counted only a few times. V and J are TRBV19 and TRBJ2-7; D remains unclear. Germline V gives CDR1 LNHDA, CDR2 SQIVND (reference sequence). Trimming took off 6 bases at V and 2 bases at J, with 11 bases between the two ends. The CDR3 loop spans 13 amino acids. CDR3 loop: CASSPDGTYEQYF. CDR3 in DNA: TGTGCCAGTAGCCCGGACGGAACCTACGAGCAGTACTTC.

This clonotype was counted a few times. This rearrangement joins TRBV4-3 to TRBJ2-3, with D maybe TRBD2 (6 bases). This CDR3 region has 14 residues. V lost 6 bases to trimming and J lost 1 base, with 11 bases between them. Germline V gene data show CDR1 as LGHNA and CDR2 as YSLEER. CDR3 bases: TGCGCCAGCAGACATACGGGAGGCACAGATACGCAGTATTTT. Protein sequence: CASRHTGGTDTQYF.

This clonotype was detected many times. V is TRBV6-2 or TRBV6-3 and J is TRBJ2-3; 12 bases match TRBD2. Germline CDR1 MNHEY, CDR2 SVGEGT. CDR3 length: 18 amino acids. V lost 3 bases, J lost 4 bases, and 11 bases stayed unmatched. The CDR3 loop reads CASSYSPSGGGEADTQYF. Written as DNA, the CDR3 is TGTGCCAGCAGTTATTCCCCTAGCGGGGGGGGGGAGGCAGATACGCAGTATTTT.

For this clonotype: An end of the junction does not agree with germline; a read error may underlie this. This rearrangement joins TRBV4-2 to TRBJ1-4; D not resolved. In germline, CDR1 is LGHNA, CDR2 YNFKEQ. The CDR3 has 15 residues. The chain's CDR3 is CASSQEKETYEKLFF. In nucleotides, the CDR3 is TGTGCCAGCAGCCAAGAAAAAGAAACTTATGAAAAACTGTTTTTT.

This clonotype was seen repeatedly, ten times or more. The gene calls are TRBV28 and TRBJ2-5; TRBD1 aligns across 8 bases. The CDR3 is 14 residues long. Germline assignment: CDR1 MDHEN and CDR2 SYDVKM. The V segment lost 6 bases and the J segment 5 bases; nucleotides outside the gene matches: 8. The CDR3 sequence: CASRSDRGWETQYF. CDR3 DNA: TGTGCCAGCAGATCCGACAGGGGCTGGGAGACCCAGTACTTC.